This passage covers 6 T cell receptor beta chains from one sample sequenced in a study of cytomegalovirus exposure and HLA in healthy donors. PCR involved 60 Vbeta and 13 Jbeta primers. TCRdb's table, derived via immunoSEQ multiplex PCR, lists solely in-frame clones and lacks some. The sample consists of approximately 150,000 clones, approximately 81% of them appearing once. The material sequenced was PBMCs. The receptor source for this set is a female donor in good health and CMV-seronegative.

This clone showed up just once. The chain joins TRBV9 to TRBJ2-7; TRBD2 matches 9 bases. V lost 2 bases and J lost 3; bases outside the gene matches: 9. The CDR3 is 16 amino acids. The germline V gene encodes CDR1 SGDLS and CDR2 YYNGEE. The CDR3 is CASSVDTGGGDYEQYF. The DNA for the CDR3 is TGTGCCAGCAGCGTCGATACCGGCGGGGGGGACTACGAGCAGTACTTC.

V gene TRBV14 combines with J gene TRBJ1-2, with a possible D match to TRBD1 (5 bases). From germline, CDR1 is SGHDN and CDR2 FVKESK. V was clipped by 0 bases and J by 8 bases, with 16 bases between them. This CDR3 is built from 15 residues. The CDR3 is CASSQDAYRPTGYTF. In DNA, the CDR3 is TGTGCCAGCAGCCAAGATGCGTACAGGCCCACGGGCTACACCTTC.

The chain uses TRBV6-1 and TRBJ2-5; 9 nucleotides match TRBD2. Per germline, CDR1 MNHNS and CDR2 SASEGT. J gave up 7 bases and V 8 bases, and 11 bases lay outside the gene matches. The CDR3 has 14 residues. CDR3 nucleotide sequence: TGTGCCAGCTATGCGCGGGGGGGCCTACGGACCCAGTACTTC. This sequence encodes CASYARGGLRTQYF.

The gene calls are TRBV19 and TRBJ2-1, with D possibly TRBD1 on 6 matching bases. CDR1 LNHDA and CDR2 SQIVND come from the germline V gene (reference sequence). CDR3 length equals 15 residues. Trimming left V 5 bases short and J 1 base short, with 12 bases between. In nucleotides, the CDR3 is TGTGCCAGTAGTCGGCGACAGGAATCCTACAATGAGCAGTTCTTC. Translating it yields CASSRRQESYNEQFF.

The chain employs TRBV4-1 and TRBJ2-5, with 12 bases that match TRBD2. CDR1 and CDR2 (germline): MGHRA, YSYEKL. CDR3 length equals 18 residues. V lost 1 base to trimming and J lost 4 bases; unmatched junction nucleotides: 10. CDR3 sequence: CASSQAPGLAGNLETQYF. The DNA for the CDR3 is TGCGCCAGCAGCCAAGCCCCCGGACTAGCGGGAAATCTAGAGACCCAGTACTTC.

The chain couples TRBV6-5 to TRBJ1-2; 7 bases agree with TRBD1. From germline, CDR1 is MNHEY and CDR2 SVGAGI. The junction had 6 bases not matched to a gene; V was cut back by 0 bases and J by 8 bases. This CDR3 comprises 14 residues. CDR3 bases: TGTGCCAGCAGTTACTCGAAGACAGGGTGGGGCTACACCTTC. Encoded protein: CASSYSKTGWGYTF.